These 5 T cell receptor beta chains came from one sample sequenced in a study of regulatory T cells in long-lasting Graves disease. Assembly of TCR beta libraries relied on iRepertoire HTBI primers together with Arm-PCR of CDR3 regions. TCRdb reprocessed the multiplex PCR reads with MiXCR, giving one entry per CDR3 protein. The sample includes around 250,000 distinct CDR3 sequences, just over 20% of them seen just once. Time point described: newly diagnosed GD, antithyroid drugs for less than 3 months. After RNA was extracted from PBMCs, the TCR library was made from it. This specimen was peripheral blood mononuclear cells (PBMCs), taken at new diagnosis, from a patient treated with antithyroid drugs. These TCRs come from a female donor with Graves disease.

This clonotype has more than one count but fewer than ten. One base away lies a much larger clone, so this may be a sequencing read error. The chain has TRBV15 and TRBJ1-4; D gene unclear. The CDR3 is 15 residues long. In germline, CDR1 is LNHNV, CDR2 YYDKDF (reference sequence). The CDR3 loop reads CATGRDPGGGEKLFF. The CDR3, as DNA: TGTGCCACCGGCAGAGATCCGGGAGGCGGTGAAAAACTGTTTTTT.

This clonotype was counted many times. The rearrangement links TRBV28 to TRBJ1-1; D is undetermined. The CDR3 runs 13 residues. Germline V gene lookup returns CDR1 MDHEN and CDR2 SYDVKM. The CDR3 sequence: CRTRLLMNTEAFF. CDR3 sequence (DNA): TGTCGAACAAGGCTCCTAATGAACACTGAAGCTTTCTTT.

This clonotype has at least ten counts. The chain combines TRBV2 with TRBJ2-2; 12 bases map to TRBD2. The CDR3 contains 22 residues. Trimming at V came to 0 bases and at J to 0 bases, leaving 14 bases not matched to a gene. Germline CDR1 is SNHLY and CDR2 is FYNNEI. The CDR3 nucleotides read TGTGCCAGCAGTGAAGCGGGGGCTAGCGGGAGGGGTCCTAACTCGAACACCGGGGAGCTGTTTTTT. As protein: CASSEAGASGRGPNSNTGELFF.

Only a few counts were recorded for this clonotype. Germline is not matched at one junction end, which may reflect a read error. The V call is TRBV18, the J call TRBJ2-1; 9 bases match TRBD1. Germline values: CDR1 KGHSH, CDR2 LQKENI. This CDR3 has 15 amino acids. The CDR3 nucleotides are TGTGCCAGCTCGCCACGGAGGGACAGGGACGATGAGCAGTTCTTC. Its protein product is CASSPRRDRDDEQFF.

The J gene is TRBJ1-2, the V gene TRBV5-5, with a possible D match to TRBD1 (5 bases). Per the germline V gene, CDR1 is SGHKS and CDR2 is YYEKEE (reference sequence). The CDR3 covers 13 residues. V lost 2 bases and J lost 3, with 8 bases in between. CDR3 region: CASSFRVDYGYTF. CDR3 DNA: TGTGCCAGCAGCTTCAGGGTTGACTATGGCTACACCTTC.